This TCR beta chain was obtained from a study of blood T cells in healthy people across ages. The people who gave samples were healthy Caucasians from Russia, aged 6 to 90. The total RNA that was extracted per sample amounted to at least 5.5 micrograms. This clonotype was seen more than once but under ten times. Germline-derived CDR1 and CDR2 are SGHDT and YYEEEE. V gave up 4 bases and J gave up 3 bases; unmatched junction bases: 10. This CDR3 comprises 16 residues. Using a J-beta primer mix together with a sample-barcoded 5' primer, a second PCR was run for roughly 6 to 11 cycles. Every single cDNA molecule received a tag from a template-switch adaptor with 12 random nucleotides. Researchers report that each sample yielded at least 2.5 million CDR3-containing paired-end reads. TCRdb recomputed calls from the 5' RACE reads with MiXCR, one row per CDR3 protein. The sample lists about 1 million distinct CDR3 sequences, around 45% occurring once.

The chain is built from TRBV5-6 and TRBJ2-7, with 10 bases that match TRBD2. This TCR came from a woman aged 60-75 years in good health. Sequencing used blood. CDR3 DNA sequence: TGTGCCAGCAGCGCGTTAGCGGGAGGCGCGGACTACGAGCAGTACTTC. Translating it yields CASSALAGGADYEQYF.